Listed below are T cell receptor beta chains from one sample, sequenced in a study of blood T cell repertoires in COVID-19. Data came from immunoSEQ multiplex PCR; TCRdb stores just in-frame clones and leaves some out. The repertoire holds approximately 210,000 clones, 85% to 95% seen once, with 0.76% in the top ten. The sample comprised peripheral blood. The receptors were gathered from a man younger than 45 with COVID-19, enrolled during active disease. CDR3s include the opening cysteine and the closing phenylalanine or tryptophan. D genes are given only for firm matches.

.	TRBV19	TRBJ2-6	TGTGCCAGTAGTCCCCCAGGGTCTGGGGCCAACGTCCTGACTTTC	CASSPPGSGANVLTF
TRBD1	TRBV19	TRBJ1-4	TGTGCCAGTAGCAAGGACAGGAATAATGAAAAACTGTTTTTT	CASSKDRNNEKLFF
TRBD1	TRBV6-1	TRBJ1-5	TGTGCCAGCAGTTCTGGACAGGGGGGACAGCCCCAGCATTTT	CASSSGQGGQPQHF
.	TRBV9	TRBJ2-5	TGTGCCAGCAGCCAACCCCACACAGGCGCCCTACCAGAGACCCAGTACTTC	CASSQPHTGALPETQYF
TRBD1	TRBV2	TRBJ2-1	TGTGCCAGCAGAGGGACAGGGGCGGATGAGCAGTTCTTC	CASRGTGADEQFF
.	TRBV7-3	TRBJ1-1	TGTGCCAGCAGCTTAGAGGGGAACACTGAAGCTTTCTTT	CASSLEGNTEAFF
TRBD1	TRBV24-1	TRBJ1-5	TGTGCCACCACGGACAGGGAGGGGTTAAATCAGCCCCAGCATTTT	CATTDREGLNQPQHF
TRBD1	TRBV5-1	TRBJ2-1	TGCGCCAGCAGCCGTGGGACAGGGAGTGGTGAGCAGTTCTTC	CASSRGTGSGEQFF
.	TRBV24-1	TRBJ2-1	TGTGCCACCAGTGATCGGACAGGGAGGGAAGTAGAGCAGTTCTTC	CATSDRTGREVEQFF
TRBD1	TRBV7-2	TRBJ1-3	TGTGCCAGCAGCACACAGGGGACTGGAAACACCATATATTTT	CASSTQGTGNTIYF
TRBD2	TRBV19	TRBJ2-1	TGTGCCAGTAGGCAGCGGGGGCGGGGCGGTGAGCAGTTCTTC	CASRQRGRGGEQFF